This TCR beta chain originates from a study of T cell responses to AZD1222 COVID-19 vaccine. Whole-study findings and limits: In a largely white British group with more females than males, clonal diversity was possibly underestimated. Regions 160-218 and 743-854 dominated among vaccine-associated CD4 TCRs spanning spike.

Only in-frame clones appear in the TCRdb table, and some are missing; sequencing was by immunoSEQ multiplex PCR. The sample contains 60,000 to 85,000 clones, 85% of which appear only once. The ends lost 5 bases at V and 5 bases at J; junction bases unmatched: 8. Germline CDR1 reads LNHDA; CDR2 reads SQIVND (reference sequence). The CDR3 runs 14 residues. This clone was detected only a few times. Its antigen is still unknown. This receptor was obtained from an adult in good health. The sample here was peripheral blood, taken on day 0 of AZD1222 vaccination. This sequence joins TRBV19 and TRBJ2-7, with 8 bases aligning to TRBD2. Here the CDR3 DNA reads TGTGCCAGTAGTGAACAAAGCGGGAGACACGAGCAGTACTTC. Encoded protein: CASSEQSGRHEQYF. Complete variable domain (other parts from reference TRBV19 and TRBJ2-7): DGGITQSPKYLFRKEGQNVTLSCEQNLNHDAMYWYRQDPGQGLRLIYYSQIVNDFQKGDIAEGYSVSREKKESFPLTVTSAQKNPTAFYLCASSEQSGRHEQYFGPGTRLTVT.